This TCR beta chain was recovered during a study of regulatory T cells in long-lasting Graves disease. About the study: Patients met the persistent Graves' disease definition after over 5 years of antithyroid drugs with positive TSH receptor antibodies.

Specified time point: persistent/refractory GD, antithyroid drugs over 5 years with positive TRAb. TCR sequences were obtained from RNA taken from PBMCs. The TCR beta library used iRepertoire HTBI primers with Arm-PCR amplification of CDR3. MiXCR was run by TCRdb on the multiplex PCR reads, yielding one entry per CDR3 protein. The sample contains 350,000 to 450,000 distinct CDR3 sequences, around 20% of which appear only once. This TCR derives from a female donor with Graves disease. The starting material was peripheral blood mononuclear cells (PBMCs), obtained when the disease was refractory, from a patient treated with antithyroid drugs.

The CDR3 coding sequence is TGTGCCAGTAGAACCGACAGGGCATCTAACTATGGCTACACCTTC. Translated: CASRTDRASNYGYTF. The chain employs TRBV19 and TRBJ1-2; 7 bases fit TRBD1. The junction had 7 bases not matched to a gene; V was cut back by 6 bases and J by 0 bases. Germline V gene sequence: CDR1 LNHDA, CDR2 SQIVND (reference sequence). The CDR3 length is 15 residues.